This TCR beta chain was obtained from a study of tumor-infiltrating lymphocytes in localized non-small cell lung cancer (dated by TCRdb to the early 2020s). For the study in its entirety: Patients whose samples were collected after neoadjuvant chemotherapy, as well as both smokers and never-smokers and several histologies, were included in the cohort. From each patient came resected tumor tissue plus uninvolved lung tissue from that same patient, and the uninvolved lung tissue was described as non-adjacent to the tumor. The same patients underwent several integrated assays, with TCR sequencing performed together with flow cytometry, multiplex immunofluorescence, RNA-seq, exome sequencing and proteomics. A total of roughly 51 patients were part of the paired comparison of immunoSEQ T-cell fraction between tumor and uninvolved lung. In total, the ICON cohort consisted of over a hundred surgical patients with localized non-small cell lung cancer who had their tumors resected. General study outcomes and caveats: Consistent with immunofluorescence CD3 counts, TCRbeta sequencing supported greater T cell infiltration in tumors than in uninvolved lung tissue. No difference in TCR-derived T-cell fraction was observed between the flow cytometry-defined immunotypes IM1 (good prognosis) and IM2 (poor prognosis). Because different assays used different pieces of the same tissue, technical variation could not be distinguished from intratumor heterogeneity. Since assay coverage differed from patient to patient depending on how much tissue was available, TCR sequencing was done for only a subset of the cohort. Recurrence-free survival showed no association with tumor T-cell fraction from TCR sequencing (p = 0.61).

A single count supports this clone. Its antigen is not yet known. No qualities accompany the bases; no much larger clone lies one base away. Enrollment in ICON was initiated in the first half of 2016, and the last patient was enrolled in 2018. A subcohort of around 77 patients provided fresh tumor and matched uninvolved tissue for in-depth immune analyses, with TCR sequencing among those analyses. DNA isolated from bulk tissue, without cell sorting, was used for TCR sequencing. The immunoSEQ assay used for TCR sequencing gave the T-cell fraction in both tumor and uninvolved lung tissue. The original pipeline was this. For survival analysis, patients were split into high (upper tertile) and low (lower two tertiles) T-cell fraction groups and compared by log-rank test. A signed-rank test was used to check for differences in T-cell fraction between paired tumor and uninvolved lung. Imported from immuneACCESS, the table was reduced by TCRdb to in-frame sequences with V and J called. These copies leave out some clones; in studies compared against another copy, an unresolved V gene accounts for under half, and the cause of the remainder is not known. V and J calls plus clone size are reproduced from that table; the DNA served to infer D and trimming. The sample table records approximately 10,000 clones; around 84% of these occur just once. The ten largest clones take up approximately 8% of the sample.

The cysteine opens and the phenylalanine closes a CDR3 of 14 amino acids. The entry retains the CDR3 DNA only, 42 bases that are in frame from base 1. For CDR1 and CDR2, the germline V gene lists KGHSH and LQKENI. Germline trimming: 6 bases from V, 8 bases from J; junction bases outside gene matches: 6. The chain links TRBV18 with TRBJ1-4, and TRBD1 aligns with 10 junction nucleotides. Sequencing input: lung tumor tissue. This sequence originates from a human donor with non-small cell lung cancer. The CDR3 in this case is CASSDGTGAEKLFF. The DNA sequence follows: TGTGCCAGCTCCGACGGGACAGGGGCGGAAAAACTGTTTTTT.